Listed below are T cell receptor beta chains from one sample, sequenced in a study of T cells after yellow fever vaccination. MiXCR, run by TCRdb on the 5' RACE reads, gives a single entry per CDR3 protein. The sample shows 95,000 to 150,000 distinct CDR3 sequences, approximately 14% of them seen only once. The specimen was CD8+ T cells sorted from PBMCs, collected 5 days after the yellow fever booster vaccination. These TCRs come from a man aged 18 to 30 who received the YFV17D yellow fever vaccine. CDR3s include the opening cysteine and the closing phenylalanine or tryptophan. Fields, in order: clone size, D gene, J gene, V gene, CDR3 protein, CDR3 DNA. A D gene is named only where the DNA matches it firmly. Size is stated for part of the rows, as once, few or many counts, or as a class when the clone is expanded.

NA | NA | TRBJ1-6 | TRBV7-2 | CASSLRGGGQAPLHF | TGTGCCAGCAGCTTAAGGGGAGGGGGTCAGGCACCCCTCCACTTT
NA | NA | TRBJ2-2 | TRBV7-8 | CASSLRSAGGELFF | TGTGCCAGCAGCTTACGTTCTGCCGGCGGGGAGCTGTTTTTT
NA | NA | TRBJ1-5 | TRBV29-1 | CSVAGTESNQPQHF | TGCAGCGTTGCGGGGACGGAATCCAATCAGCCCCAGCATTTT
few | TRBD2 | TRBJ2-1 | TRBV6-6 | CASSYTTSGGNEQFF | TGTGCCAGCAGTTACACTACTAGCGGGGGCAATGAGCAGTTCTTC
NA | NA | TRBJ2-7 | TRBV5-1 | CASSVSPDEQYF | TGCGCCAGCAGCGTGAGCCCCGACGAGCAGTACTTC
NA | TRBD1 | TRBJ1-4 | TRBV4-2 | CASSQVRQGANEKLFF | TGTGCCAGCAGCCAAGTGAGACAGGGGGCGAATGAAAAACTGTTTTTT
many | NA | TRBJ2-5 | TRBV29-1 | CSDGQQETQYF | TGCAGCGATGGACAGCAAGAGACCCAGTACTTC
few | NA | TRBJ1-1 | TRBV6-2/TRBV6-3 | CASTVTYGNTEAFF | TGTGCCAGCACCGTTACGTATGGGAACACTGAAGCTTTCTTT
NA | NA | TRBJ1-2 | TRBV6-6 | CAISFPEDYGYTF | TGTGCCATCAGTTTCCCCGAGGACTATGGCTACACCTTC
NA | NA | TRBJ1-1 | TRBV6-6 | CASIYRAEAFF | TGTGCCAGCATCTACAGGGCTGAAGCTTTCTTT
few | TRBD1 | TRBJ1-3 | TRBV4-1 | CASSQGTGFYF | TGCGCCAGCAGCCAGGGGACAGGGTTTTATTTT
NA | TRBD2 | TRBJ2-5 | TRBV7-2 | CASSLLAGAQETQYF | TGTGCCAGCAGCTTACTAGCGGGTGCCCAAGAGACCCAGTACTTC
NA | NA | TRBJ2-5 | TRBV6-6 | CASSTGTEGFQETQYF | TGTGCCAGCAGTACCGGGACCGAGGGATTCCAAGAGACCCAGTACTTC
few | NA | TRBJ2-3 | TRBV4-3 | CASSQDRTRADTQYF | TGCGCCAGCAGCCAAGATAGAACGAGGGCAGATACGCAGTATTTT
few | TRBD2 | TRBJ2-1 | TRBV12-3/TRBV12-4 | CASSSTPGTSGDNEQFF | TGTGCCAGCAGTTCTACCCCGGGGACTAGCGGAGACAATGAGCAGTTCTTC
NA | TRBD1 | TRBJ1-6 | TRBV6-6 | CASWWGDSKNSPLHF | TGTGCCAGCTGGTGGGGGGACAGTAAAAATTCACCCCTCCACTTT
NA | TRBD2 | TRBJ2-7 | TRBV15 | CATSTSPGRGYEQYF | TGTGCCACCAGCACCAGCCCGGGGAGGGGCTACGAGCAGTACTTC
few | NA | TRBJ2-3 | TRBV20-1 | CSATASKGPSTDTQYF | TGCAGTGCTACCGCATCGAAGGGGCCTAGCACAGATACGCAGTATTTT
NA | NA | TRBJ2-5 | TRBV15 | CATSAGHTQETQYF | TGTGCCACCAGCGCGGGACATACCCAAGAGACCCAGTACTTC
few | NA | TRBJ1-3 | TRBV9 | CASSVSGNTIYF | TGTGCCAGCAGCGTATCTGGAAACACCATATATTTT
NA | NA | TRBJ2-2 | TRBV29-1 | CSVVGVSGKYTGELFF | TGCAGCGTTGTAGGGGTATCGGGAAAATACACCGGGGAGCTGTTTTTT
few | NA | TRBJ1-5 | TRBV6-2/TRBV6-3 | CASSYSRAQPQHF | TGTGCCAGCAGTTACTCGAGGGCGCAGCCCCAGCATTTT
few | NA | TRBJ2-2 | TRBV5-4 | CASSYLSGGGTGELFF | TGTGCCAGCAGCTATCTCTCAGGGGGAGGGACCGGGGAGCTGTTTTTT
NA | TRBD2 | TRBJ2-1 | TRBV29-1 | CSVESYVSGGSYNEQFF | TGCAGCGTTGAATCCTACGTTAGCGGGGGCTCCTACAATGAGCAGTTCTTC
few | TRBD2 | TRBJ2-7 | TRBV10-1 | CASSESGLAGGLSSYEQYF | TGCGCCAGCAGTGAGTCGGGACTAGCGGGGGGACTGAGCTCCTACGAGCAGTACTTC
NA | NA | TRBJ2-5 | TRBV7-9 | CASSPLEETQYF | TGTGCCAGCAGCCCCCTGGAGGAGACCCAGTACTTC
few | NA | TRBJ2-1 | TRBV7-6 | CASSLALGYEQFF | TGTGCCAGCAGCTTAGCGCTGGGTTATGAGCAGTTCTTC
few | TRBD2 | TRBJ2-3 | TRBV4-3 | CASSSRSAGGIKQYF | TGCGCCAGCAGCTCCCGGTCGGCGGGGGGGATCAAGCAGTATTTT
NA | NA | TRBJ2-2 | TRBV7-9 | CASSATTRENTGELFF | TGTGCCAGCAGCGCTACGACCCGAGAGAACACCGGGGAGCTGTTTTTT
few | NA | TRBJ2-5 | TRBV5-6 | CASSLQQFGETQYF | TGTGCCAGCAGCTTGCAACAGTTCGGAGAGACCCAGTACTTC
once | NA | TRBJ2-3 | TRBV9 | CASSVEGVPTDTQYF | TGTGCCAGCAGCGTAGAGGGAGTTCCCACAGATACGCAGTATTTT
NA | TRBD1 | TRBJ2-2 | TRBV6-2/TRBV6-3 | CASSPRQGRKAGELFF | TGTGCCAGCAGCCCTCGACAGGGGCGTAAGGCCGGGGAGCTGTTTTTT
NA | TRBD1 | TRBJ1-1 | TRBV29-1 | CSVINRGYTEAFF | TGCAGCGTTATCAACAGGGGGTACACTGAAGCTTTCTTT
NA | NA | TRBJ1-6 | TRBV7-2 | CASSLLPSGGSPLHF | TGTGCCAGCAGCTTATTGCCCAGCGGAGGGTCACCCCTCCACTTT
few | NA | TRBJ2-5 | TRBV6-2/TRBV6-3 | CASSYLGAGETQYF | TGTGCCAGCAGTTACCTGGGGGCGGGAGAGACCCAGTACTTC
few | NA | TRBJ2-7 | TRBV12-5 | CASSGVGEVYYEQYF | TGTGCTAGTAGCGGCGTCGGAGAAGTTTACTACGAGCAGTACTTC
few | TRBD2 | TRBJ2-1 | TRBV4-1 | CASSPSAGGGEQFF | TGCGCCAGCAGCCCCTCTGCGGGGGGTGGCGAGCAGTTCTTC
NA | TRBD2 | TRBJ2-5 | TRBV5-1 | CASSWTSGQETQYF | TGCGCCAGCAGCTGGACTAGCGGACAAGAGACCCAGTACTTC
few | TRBD1 | TRBJ1-1 | TRBV6-2/TRBV6-3 | CASSLSGGWTEAFF | TGTGCCAGCAGTCTTTCAGGGGGCTGGACTGAAGCTTTCTTT
few | NA | TRBJ2-7 | TRBV5-1 | CASSLPYEQYF | TGCGCCAGCAGCCTCCCCTACGAGCAGTACTTC
few | TRBD2 | TRBJ2-1 | TRBV7-2 | CASRELAGRPDEQFF | TGTGCCAGCAGAGAACTAGCGGGGCGACCTGATGAGCAGTTCTTC
NA | TRBD2 | TRBJ2-3 | TRBV27 | CASSTAGGGTTDTQYF | TGTGCCAGCAGTACCGCCGGCGGGGGGACCACAGATACGCAGTATTTT
few | TRBD2 | TRBJ2-7 | TRBV18 | CASSPSGLAGKEQYF | TGTGCCAGCTCCCCGAGCGGACTAGCGGGGAAAGAGCAGTACTTC
many | TRBD1 | TRBJ1-5 | TRBV6-2/TRBV6-3 | CASSPGQGPSNQPQHF | TGTGCCAGCAGCCCCGGACAGGGCCCTAGCAATCAGCCCCAGCATTTT
NA | NA | TRBJ1-5 | TRBV20-1 | CSASPYRENQPQHF | TGCAGTGCTAGTCCTTACAGGGAGAATCAGCCCCAGCATTTT
many | TRBD1 | TRBJ2-3 | TRBV12-3/TRBV12-4 | CASSLTGQGTDTQYF | TGTGCCAGCAGTTTAACGGGACAGGGCACAGATACGCAGTATTTT
NA | NA | TRBJ2-7 | TRBV6-2/TRBV6-3 | CASSHLVPASYEQYF | TGTGCCAGCAGCCACCTTGTCCCAGCGAGTTACGAGCAGTACTTC
NA | NA | TRBJ2-3 | TRBV7-9 | CASSSTNRGRQPGDTQYF | TGTGCCAGCAGCTCGACGAATCGGGGGAGGCAGCCCGGCGATACGCAGTATTTT
NA | TRBD1 | TRBJ1-2 | TRBV12-3/TRBV12-4 | CASSSGTGVYYGYTF | TGTGCCAGCAGTTCCGGGACAGGGGTTTACTATGGCTACACCTTC
few | TRBD2 | TRBJ2-7 | TRBV27 | CASSLGLAAEQYF | TGTGCCAGCAGTTTAGGGCTAGCGGCCGAGCAGTACTTC
NA | NA | TRBJ1-5 | TRBV20-1 | CSARDSTNPGRSNQPQHF | TGCAGTGCTAGAGATTCAACAAATCCTGGACGGAGCAATCAGCCCCAGCATTTT
NA | NA | TRBJ1-2 | TRBV7-9 | CASSPAGRGYTF | TGTGCCAGCTCCCCGGCGGGTCGCGGCTACACCTTC
few | NA | TRBJ1-6 | TRBV11-2 | CASSSGDATYSPLHF | TGTGCCAGCAGCTCAGGGGACGCTACTTATTCACCCCTCCACTTT
few | TRBD2 | TRBJ2-3 | TRBV7-2 | CASSLVAGTSGAGEYF | TGTGCCAGCAGCTTGGTGGCCGGGACTAGCGGGGCCGGGGAGTATTTT
NA | TRBD1 | TRBJ1-4 | TRBV11-2 | CASSPQGGGGYEKLFF | TGTGCCAGCAGCCCCCAGGGGGGAGGGGGCTATGAAAAACTGTTTTTT